This entry lists 14 T cell receptor beta chains sequenced from one sample in a study of a mutant IDH1 vaccine in newly diagnosed glioma. The method was immunoSEQ multiplex PCR; TCRdb's version includes in-frame clones alone and lacks a portion of them. The sample has 45,000 to 55,000 clones; 86% are singletons. Documented time point: baseline, week 1 (first vaccination visit). The treatment is: pre-vaccination baseline after standard-of-care therapy. Sequenced material: PBMCs, taken from a glioma patient treated with radiotherapy, temozolomide or both. These receptors were taken from a man between 40 and 49 years old with glioma.

This clone came up a few times. The rearrangement joins TRBV19 to TRBJ2-5, with 8 bases lining up with TRBD1. With V trimmed by 2 bases and J by 0 bases, 5 bases remained unmatched. Germline values: CDR1 LNHDA, CDR2 SQIVND (reference sequence). The CDR3 has 16 amino acids. The CDR3 DNA reads TGTGCCAGTAGTATAACAGGGGGATCGTACCAAGAGACCCAGTACTTC. This encodes CASSITGGSYQETQYF.

This clone was seen only once. This sequence joins TRBV6-5 and TRBJ1-2, with 7 positions matching TRBD1. The CDR3 has 15 residues. CDR1 is MNHEY and CDR2 is SVGAGI in the germline V gene. The V gene end was trimmed by 0 bases and the J gene end by 3 bases; junction bases not matched to a gene: 4. The DNA for the CDR3 is TGTGCCAGCAGTTACTCGGGTGACAGGGACTATGGCTACACCTTC. Translating it yields CASSYSGDRDYGYTF.

V is TRBV13 and J is TRBJ1-2; no clear D gene. The V end lost 7 bases, the J end lost 8 bases, and 20 bases lay between the germline ends. Germline values: CDR1 PRHDT, CDR2 FYEKMQ (reference sequence). This CDR3 has 14 residues. The CDR3 nucleotides read TGTGCCAGCATCCTTTTAGCTCGAGGTGGGGGCTACACCTTC. It is translated as CASILLARGGGYTF.

This chain connects TRBV6-6 to TRBJ2-1, with 7 bases matching TRBD2. This CDR3 is 15 amino acids long. Germline V CDR1 and CDR2: MNHNY, SVGAGI (reference sequence). V gave up 6 bases and J gave up 4 bases; unmatched junction bases: 9. The CDR3, as DNA: TGTGCCAGCAGGGCAGCGGGGACCGCTTACAATGAGCAGTTCTTC. Its protein product is CASRAAGTAYNEQFF.

The chain links TRBV5-6 to TRBJ2-7, with D hard to call. This CDR3 has 14 residues. Trimming cost V 4 bases and J 5 bases, with 16 bases left between them. Germline V gene lookup returns CDR1 SGHDT and CDR2 YYEEEE. CDR3 nucleotide sequence: TGTGCCAGCAGCCTAGGAAATAGCCGGGACGAGCAGTACTTC. Encoded protein: CASSLGNSRDEQYF.

The J gene is TRBJ1-5, the V gene TRBV9, with D hard to call. The CDR3 loop spans 14 amino acids. The germline V gene encodes CDR1 SGDLS and CDR2 YYNGEE. V lost 4 bases, J lost 3 bases, and 11 bases lay in between. CDR3 sequence: CASSHPFLNQPQHF. In nucleotides, the CDR3 is TGTGCCAGCAGCCACCCTTTTCTCAATCAGCCCCAGCATTTT.

V usage is TRBV19 and J usage is TRBJ1-5, with D perhaps matching TRBD1 (5 bases). Looked up from germline, CDR1 is LNHDA and CDR2 is SQIVND (reference sequence). Trimming removed 5 bases at V and 2 bases at J, with 10 bases between. CDR3 length: 14 amino acids. As DNA, the CDR3 is TGTGCCAGTAGTTACGACAGACGCAATCAGCCCCAGCATTTT. As protein: CASSYDRRNQPQHF.

The chain uses TRBV9 and TRBJ2-1; D is unclear. With 0 bases removed from V and 5 bases from J, the gap between germline ends came to 15 bases. The CDR3 extends over 16 amino acids. CDR1 is SGDLS and CDR2 is YYNGEE in the germline V gene. For the CDR3, the DNA is TGTGCCAGCAGCGTAGATCTCAGTTGGAATGACAATGAGCAGTTCTTC. Its protein product is CASSVDLSWNDNEQFF. The full variable domain, completed using reference TRBV9 and TRBJ2-1, is DSGVTQTPKHLITATGQRVTLRCSPRSGDLSVYWYQQSLDQGLQFLIQYYNGEERAKGNILERFSAQQFPDLHSELNLSSLELGDSALYFCASSVDLSWNDNEQFFGPGTRLTVL.

This clone was counted a single time. The chain recombines TRBV28 with TRBJ2-6, with 7 bases that match TRBD1. Looked up from germline, CDR1 is MDHEN and CDR2 is SYDVKM. Losses at the gene ends were 6 bases for V and 2 bases for J; bases not matched to a gene: 4. This CDR3 contains 15 residues. The CDR3 coding sequence is TGTGCCAGCAGCCGTACAGGGGCTGGGGCCAACGTCCTGACTTTC. Translation: CASSRTGAGANVLTF. Variable domain in full (rest from reference TRBV28 and TRBJ2-6): DVKVTQSSRYLVKRTGEKVFLECVQDMDHENMFWYRQDPGLGLRLIYFSYDVKMKEKGDIPEGYSVSREKKERFSLILESASTNQTSMYLCASSRTGAGANVLTFGAGSRLTVL.

The V and J genes are TRBV2 and TRBJ2-6; possible D gene TRBD1, 5 bases. V lost 6 bases and J lost 4, with 13 bases in between. Germline CDR1 SNHLY, CDR2 FYNNEI. CDR3 size: 15 residues. The CDR3 DNA reads TGTGCCAGCAGCGATGACAGCTCGGGGGCCAACGTCCTGACTTTC. Protein sequence: CASSDDSSGANVLTF. Looking up the rest from reference TRBV2 and TRBJ2-6 gives the full variable domain: EPEVTQTPSHQVTQMGQEVILRCVPISNHLYFYWYRQILGQKVEFLVSFYNNEISEKSEIFDDQFSVERPDGSNFTLKIRSTKLEDSAMYFCASSDDSSGANVLTFGAGSRLTVL.

The chain links TRBV5-6 to TRBJ2-1, with D maybe TRBD2 (5 bases). This CDR3 region has 14 residues. CDR1 is SGHDT, CDR2 YYEEEE, per germline. V shed 1 base and J shed 2 bases, with 7 bases lying between them. CDR3 nucleotide sequence: TGTGCCAGCAGCTTGCCGGGAACCTACAATGAGCAGTTCTTC. Translating it yields CASSLPGTYNEQFF.

The chain uses TRBV4-1 and TRBJ1-2; D is unresolved. V was trimmed by 1 base and J by 8 bases, leaving 5 bases between them. CDR1 and CDR2 from the germline V gene are MGHRA and YSYEKL. This CDR3 has 11 amino acids. The CDR3 DNA reads TGCGCCAGCAGCCAAGTGGGGGGCTACACCTTC. Its protein is CASSQVGGYTF.

The rearrangement links TRBV14 to TRBJ2-1, with unresolved D. Trimming removed 5 bases from V and 4 bases from J, with 9 bases in between. Germline V gene sequence: CDR1 SGHDN, CDR2 FVKESK. This CDR3 contains 13 residues. CDR3 DNA: TGTGCCAGCAGCAGTCAAGCTTACAATGAGCAGTTCTTC. The encoded protein is CASSSQAYNEQFF.

V and J are TRBV19 and TRBJ1-5; D is perhaps TRBD1 (5 bases). Trimming removed 5 bases at V and 0 bases at J, with 14 bases between. In germline, CDR1 is LNHDA, CDR2 SQIVND (reference sequence). This CDR3 region has 16 residues. DNA of the CDR3: TGTGCCAGTAGTTTGGCAGGGCGCTATAGCAATCAGCCCCAGCATTTT. It yields the protein CASSLAGRYSNQPQHF. The full variable domain, completed using reference TRBV19 and TRBJ1-5, is DGGITQSPKYLFRKEGQNVTLSCEQNLNHDAMYWYRQDPGQGLRLIYYSQIVNDFQKGDIAEGYSVSREKKESFPLTVTSAQKNPTAFYLCASSLAGRYSNQPQHFGDGTRLSIL.